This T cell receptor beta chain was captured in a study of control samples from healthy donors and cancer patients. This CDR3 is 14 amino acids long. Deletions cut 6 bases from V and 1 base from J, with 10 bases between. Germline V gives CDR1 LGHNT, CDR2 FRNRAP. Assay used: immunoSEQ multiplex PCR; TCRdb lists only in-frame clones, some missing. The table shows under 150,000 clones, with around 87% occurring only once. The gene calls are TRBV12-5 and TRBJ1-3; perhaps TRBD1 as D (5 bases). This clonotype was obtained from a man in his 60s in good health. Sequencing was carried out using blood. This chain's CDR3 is CASGVGESGNTIYF. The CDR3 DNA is TGTGCTAGTGGCGTGGGGGAGTCTGGAAACACCATATATTTT.